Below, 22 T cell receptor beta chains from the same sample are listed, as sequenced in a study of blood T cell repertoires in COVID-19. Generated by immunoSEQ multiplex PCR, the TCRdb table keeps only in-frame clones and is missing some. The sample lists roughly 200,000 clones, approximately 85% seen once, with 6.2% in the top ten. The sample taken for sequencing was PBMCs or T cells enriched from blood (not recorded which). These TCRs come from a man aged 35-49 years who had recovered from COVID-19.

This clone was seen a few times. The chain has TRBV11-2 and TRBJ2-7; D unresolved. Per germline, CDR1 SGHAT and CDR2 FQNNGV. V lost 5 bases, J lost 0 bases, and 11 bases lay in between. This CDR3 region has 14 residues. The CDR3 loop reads CASSPVVGSYEQYF. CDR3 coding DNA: TGTGCCAGCAGCCCCGTGGTCGGCTCCTACGAGCAGTACTTC. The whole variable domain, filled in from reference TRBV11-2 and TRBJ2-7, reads EAGVAQSPRYKIIEKRQSVAFWCNPISGHATLYWYQQILGQGPKLLIQFQNNGVVDDSQLPKDRFSAERLKGVDSTLKIQPAKLEDSAVYLCASSPVVGSYEQYFGPGTRLTVT.

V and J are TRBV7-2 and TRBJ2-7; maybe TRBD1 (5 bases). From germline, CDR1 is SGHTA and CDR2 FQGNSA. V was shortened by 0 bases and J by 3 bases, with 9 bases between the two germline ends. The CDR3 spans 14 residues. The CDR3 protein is CASSLAGLLYEQYF. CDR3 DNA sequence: TGTGCCAGCAGCTTAGCGGGGCTCCTCTACGAGCAGTACTTC. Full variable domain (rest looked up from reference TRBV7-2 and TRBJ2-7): GAGVSQSPSNKVTEKGKDVELRCDPISGHTALYWYRQSLGQGLEFLIYFQGNSAPDKSGLPSDRFSAERTGGSVSTLTIQRTQQEDSAVYLCASSLAGLLYEQYFGPGTRLTVT.

The CDR3 DNA follows: TGTGCCAGCAGCGTAATGGGGGCCATCTCTGGAAACACCATATATTTT. It encodes CASSVMGAISGNTIYF. The chain joins TRBV9 to TRBJ1-3; TRBD1 is a possible D gene (6 bases). The CDR3 totals 16 residues. Germline CDR1 and CDR2: SGDLS and YYNGEE. Trimming removed 1 base from V and 0 bases from J, with 11 bases in between.

CDR3 nucleotides: TGCGCCAGCAGCCCCCGACTAGCGGGCCCAGGCCACGAGCAGTACTTC. Its protein product is CASSPRLAGPGHEQYF. The J gene is TRBJ2-7, the V gene TRBV4-1; 10 bases line up with TRBD2. This CDR3 contains 16 residues. V trimming: 4 bases; J trimming: 5 bases; junction bases outside the gene matches: 11. Germline loops: CDR1 MGHRA, CDR2 YSYEKL.

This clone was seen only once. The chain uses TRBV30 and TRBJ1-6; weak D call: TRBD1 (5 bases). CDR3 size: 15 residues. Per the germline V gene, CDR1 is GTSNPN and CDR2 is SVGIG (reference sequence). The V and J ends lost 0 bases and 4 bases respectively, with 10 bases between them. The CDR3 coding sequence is TGTGCCTGGAGTGTGGGGGGACGGTATAATTCACCCCTCCACTTT. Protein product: CAWSVGGRYNSPLHF.

CDR3 nucleotides: TGTGCCAGCAATGCCGACAGGGGTGGCTACACCTTC. Amino acids: CASNADRGGYTF. The rearrangement uses TRBV9 and TRBJ1-2, with 8 bases that match TRBD1. This CDR3 spans 12 amino acids. Per the germline V gene, CDR1 is SGDLS and CDR2 is YYNGEE. Unmatched junction bases numbered 5, after V lost 6 bases and J lost 7 bases.

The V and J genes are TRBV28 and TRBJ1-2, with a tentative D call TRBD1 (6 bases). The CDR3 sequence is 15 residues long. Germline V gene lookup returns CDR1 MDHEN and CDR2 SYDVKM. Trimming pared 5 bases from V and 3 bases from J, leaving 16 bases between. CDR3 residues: CASSTTRDNHYGYTF. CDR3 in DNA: TGTGCCAGCAGTACGACCCGGGACAATCACTATGGCTACACCTTC.

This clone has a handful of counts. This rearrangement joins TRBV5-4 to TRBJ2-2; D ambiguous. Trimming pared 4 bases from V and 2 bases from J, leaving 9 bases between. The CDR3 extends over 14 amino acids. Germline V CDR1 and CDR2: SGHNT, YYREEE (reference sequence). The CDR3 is CASSPTPNTGELFF. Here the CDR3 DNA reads TGTGCCAGCAGCCCGACTCCAAACACCGGGGAGCTGTTTTTT.

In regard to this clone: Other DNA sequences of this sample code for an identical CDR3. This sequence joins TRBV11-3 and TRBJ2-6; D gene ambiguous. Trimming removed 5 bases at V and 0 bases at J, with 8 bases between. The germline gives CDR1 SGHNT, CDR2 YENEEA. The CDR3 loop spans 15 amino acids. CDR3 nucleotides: TGTGCCAGCAGCCACAGTCGCTCTGGGGCCAACGTCCTGACTTTC. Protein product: CASSHSRSGANVLTF.

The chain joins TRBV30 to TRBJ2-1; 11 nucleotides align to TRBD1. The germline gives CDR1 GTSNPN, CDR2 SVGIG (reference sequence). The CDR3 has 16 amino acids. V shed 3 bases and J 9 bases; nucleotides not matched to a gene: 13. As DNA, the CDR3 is TGTGCCTGGAGGTACCCGGGACAGGGGGATGTAAGTGAGCAGTTCTTC. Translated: CAWRYPGQGDVSEQFF.

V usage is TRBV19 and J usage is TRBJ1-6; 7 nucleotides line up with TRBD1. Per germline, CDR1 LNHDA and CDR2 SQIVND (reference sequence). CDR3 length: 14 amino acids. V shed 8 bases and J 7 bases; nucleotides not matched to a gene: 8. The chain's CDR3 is CASSPGQKNSPLHF. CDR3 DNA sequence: TGTGCCAGTTCCCCGGGACAGAAAAATTCACCCCTCCACTTT.

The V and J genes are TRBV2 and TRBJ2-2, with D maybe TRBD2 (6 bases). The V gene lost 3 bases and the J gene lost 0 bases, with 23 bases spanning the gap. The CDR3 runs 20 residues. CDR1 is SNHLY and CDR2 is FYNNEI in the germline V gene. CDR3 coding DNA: TGTGCCAGCAGTGACGGGAGCGGGTTGGGGGTGGGTTCGAACACCGGGGAGCTGTTTTTT. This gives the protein CASSDGSGLGVGSNTGELFF.

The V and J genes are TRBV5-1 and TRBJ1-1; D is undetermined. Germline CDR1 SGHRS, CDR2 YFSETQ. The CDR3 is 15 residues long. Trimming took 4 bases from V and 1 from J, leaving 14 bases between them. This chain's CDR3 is CASSPEKPPNTEAFF. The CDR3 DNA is TGCGCCAGCAGCCCTGAAAAGCCCCCGAACACTGAAGCTTTCTTT.

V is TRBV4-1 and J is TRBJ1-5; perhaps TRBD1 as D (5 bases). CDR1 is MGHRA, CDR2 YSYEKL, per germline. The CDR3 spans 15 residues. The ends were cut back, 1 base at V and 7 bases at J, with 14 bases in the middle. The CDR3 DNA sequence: TGCGCCAGCAGCCAAGGTCAGGGCGCCCCGCAGCCCCAGCATTTT. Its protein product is CASSQGQGAPQPQHF.

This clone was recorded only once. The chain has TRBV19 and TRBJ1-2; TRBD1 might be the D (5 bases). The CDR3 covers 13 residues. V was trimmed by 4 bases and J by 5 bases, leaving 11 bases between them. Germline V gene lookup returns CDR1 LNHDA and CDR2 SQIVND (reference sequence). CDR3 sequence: CASSTQTVYGYTF. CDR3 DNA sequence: TGTGCCAGTAGTACCCAGACAGTGTATGGCTACACCTTC. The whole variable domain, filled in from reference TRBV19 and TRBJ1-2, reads DGGITQSPKYLFRKEGQNVTLSCEQNLNHDAMYWYRQDPGQGLRLIYYSQIVNDFQKGDIAEGYSVSREKKESFPLTVTSAQKNPTAFYLCASSTQTVYGYTFGSGTRLTVV.

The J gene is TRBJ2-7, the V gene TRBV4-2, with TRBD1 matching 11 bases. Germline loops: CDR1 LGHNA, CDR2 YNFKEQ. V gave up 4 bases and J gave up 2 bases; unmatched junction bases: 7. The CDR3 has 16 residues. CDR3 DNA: TGTGCCAGCAGCCTCTCCCCGGGACAGGGGGCCTACGAGCAGTACTTC. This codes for CASSLSPGQGAYEQYF.

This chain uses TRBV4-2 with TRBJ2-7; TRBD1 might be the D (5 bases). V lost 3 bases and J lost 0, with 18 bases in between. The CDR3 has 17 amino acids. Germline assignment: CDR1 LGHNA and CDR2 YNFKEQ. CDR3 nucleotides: TGTGCCAGCAGCCAGTTACGAGCAGGGCTGAGCTCCTACGAGCAGTACTTC. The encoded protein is CASSQLRAGLSSYEQYF.

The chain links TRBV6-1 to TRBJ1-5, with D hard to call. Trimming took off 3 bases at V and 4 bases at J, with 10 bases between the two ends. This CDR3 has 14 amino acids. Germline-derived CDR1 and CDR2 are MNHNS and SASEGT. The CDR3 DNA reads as TGTGCCAGCAGTGAGCCGGGATTTAATCAGCCCCAGCATTTT. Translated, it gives CASSEPGFNQPQHF.

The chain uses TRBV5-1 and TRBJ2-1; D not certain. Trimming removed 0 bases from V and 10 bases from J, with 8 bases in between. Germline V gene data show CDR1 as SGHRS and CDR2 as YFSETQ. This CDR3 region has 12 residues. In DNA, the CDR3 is TGCGCCAGCAGCTTGGTAGCCCCCGAGCAGTTCTTC. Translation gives CASSLVAPEQFF.

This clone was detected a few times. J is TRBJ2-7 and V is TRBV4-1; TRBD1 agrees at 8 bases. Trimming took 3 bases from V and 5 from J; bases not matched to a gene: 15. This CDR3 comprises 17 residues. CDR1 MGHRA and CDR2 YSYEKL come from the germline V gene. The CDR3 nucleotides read TGCGCCAGCAGCCAGAGAGGACAGGGTATCAGGGGCCACGAGCAGTACTTC. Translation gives CASSQRGQGIRGHEQYF.

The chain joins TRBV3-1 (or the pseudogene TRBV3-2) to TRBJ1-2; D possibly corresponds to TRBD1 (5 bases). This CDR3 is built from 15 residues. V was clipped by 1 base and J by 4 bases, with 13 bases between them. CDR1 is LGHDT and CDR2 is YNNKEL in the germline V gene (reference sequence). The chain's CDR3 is CASSQVGVVAYGYTF. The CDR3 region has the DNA TGTGCCAGCAGCCAAGTAGGGGTGGTTGCCTATGGCTACACCTTC.

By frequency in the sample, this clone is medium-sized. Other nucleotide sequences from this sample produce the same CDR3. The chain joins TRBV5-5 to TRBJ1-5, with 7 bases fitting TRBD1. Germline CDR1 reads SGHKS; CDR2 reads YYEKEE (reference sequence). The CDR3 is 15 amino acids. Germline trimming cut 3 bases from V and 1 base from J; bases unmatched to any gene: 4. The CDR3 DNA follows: TGTGCCAGCAGCTCGAGGGGACAGAGCAATCAGCCCCAGCATTTT. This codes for CASSSRGQSNQPQHF.